This T cell receptor (beta chain) appears in the sequencing data of a study of control samples from healthy donors and cancer patients. Germline CDR1 reads KGHSH; CDR2 reads LQKENI. The CDR3 spans 15 residues. V was cut by 0 bases and J by 3 bases, with 11 bases left in between. Sequencing used immunoSEQ multiplex PCR; TCRdb keeps in-frame clones, though not all of them. This table has about 130,000 clones, approximately 90% appearing once. This TCR came from a man aged 18-30 years in good health. Material for sequencing was blood. The rearrangement uses TRBV18 and TRBJ1-1; D unclear. In DNA form, the CDR3 reads TGTGCCAGCTCACCACCTTTTGGGGATTACACTGAAGCTTTCTTT. As protein: CASSPPFGDYTEAFF.